This T cell receptor (beta chain) was found in a study of shared clonotypes between healthy human individuals. Background on the study: Per donor, three plates held CD4 naive cells, three held CD4 memory, two held CD8 naive and one held CD8 memory. Study-wide results and caveats: Clonotypes shared by all four sorted-subset donors had higher generation probabilities than non-shared clonotypes.

Comment on this clone: Its specificity is unknown.

The CDR3 is made up of 15 amino acids. TCRdb keeps only in-frame clones here, not all; method: immunoSEQ multiplex PCR. The repertoire includes about 1.1 million clones, approximately 78% of them detected once, and approximately 0.5% sits in the top ten. This TCR was sampled from a young man in good health. Some clones in this sample may be carry-over from other donors' samples. The chain joins TRBV21-1 to TRBJ2-7; the table's TRBD2 call for D was not verified on the DNA. TRBV21-1 is deemed a pseudogene. The sample comprised memory CD4+ T cells from PBMCs. Subset indicated: CD45RA-negative fraction. CDR3 DNA: TGTGCCAGCAGCAAAGATAGCGGGTCATCCTACGAGCAGTACTTC. Protein product: CASSKDSGSSYEQYF.